A single sample gave rise to the 10 T cell receptor beta chains below, sequenced in a study of human T cells and chemical hapten exposure. TCRdb itself ran the RACE reads through MiXCR, one entry per CDR3 protein. In the table there are about 34,000 distinct CDR3 sequences, 5% to 7% of which are singletons. The time point denotes: patch test 1, 2 weeks after DPC sensitization. Indicated treatment: therapeutic diphenylcyclopropenone sensitization with weekly scalp DPC. Whole blood, unfractionated, served as the material for total RNA extraction. The sequencing here drew on whole blood, taken in connection with sensitization to the hapten diphenylcyclopropenone (DPC). The origin of the receptors is a woman in her 30s with alopecia areata. Some clones in this sample may be carry-over from other donors' samples.

Note on this clonotype: A much larger clone lies one base from this, so it may be a read error. The chain uses TRBV5-1 and TRBJ2-5; 15 bases line up with TRBD2. Germline V lookup: CDR1 SGHRS, CDR2 YFSETQ. This CDR3 has 17 residues. CDR3 sequence (DNA): TGCGCCAGCCAGCAGCTGGGACTAGCGGGGGGCCAAGAGACCAAGTACTTC. It yields the protein CASQQLGLAGGQETKYF.

This chain uses TRBV5-6 with TRBJ2-2; no firm D call. The CDR3 extends over 14 amino acids. Germline V gene sequence: CDR1 SGHDT, CDR2 YYEEEE. Trimming removed 2 bases at V and 1 base at J, with 6 bases between. Here the CDR3 reads CASSFRRNTGELFF. CDR3 DNA: TGTGCCAGCAGCTTTCGCAGGAACACCGGGGAGCTGTTTTTT.

This clonotype appeared a few times. The rearrangement uses TRBV12-3 or TRBV12-4 and TRBJ2-5; D perhaps matches TRBD2 (6 bases). Between the trimmed V and J ends, which lost 8 bases and 4 bases, there was a span of 8 bases. The CDR3 has 11 residues. CDR3 sequence (DNA): TGTGCCAGCCACGGGGGAGAGACCCAGTACTTC. Translating gives CASHGGETQYF.

The sample holds a few counts of this clonotype. The chain links TRBV11-1 to TRBJ1-6; 7 bases align to TRBD1. Germline CDR1 is SGHAT and CDR2 is FQDESV (reference sequence). V lost 5 bases to trimming and J lost 3 bases; unmatched junction nucleotides: 1. There are 14 residues in the CDR3. The CDR3 spells CASSRDSYNSPLHF. For the CDR3, the DNA is TGTGCCAGCAGCCGGGACAGCTATAATTCACCCCTCCACTTT.

This clonotype was counted only a few times. The J gene is TRBJ1-2, the V gene TRBV12-5, with unresolved D. The CDR3 contains 11 residues. Trimming removed 2 bases from V and 3 bases from J, with 1 base in between. The germline V gene encodes CDR1 LGHNT and CDR2 FRNRAP. The CDR3 reads CASGLHYGYTF. DNA of the CDR3: TGTGCTAGTGGTTTGCACTATGGCTACACCTTC. The whole variable domain, remainder taken from reference TRBV12-5 and TRBJ1-2, is DARVTQTPRHKVTEMGQEVTMRCQPILGHNTVFWYRQTMMQGLELLAYFRNRAPLDDSGMPKDRFSAEMPDATLATLKIQPSEPRDSAVYFCASGLHYGYTFGSGTRLTVV.

This clonotype has at least ten counts. The rearrangement links TRBV4-1 to TRBJ1-2; no clear D. The ends were cut back, 4 bases at V and 1 base at J, with 10 bases in the middle. CDR1 MGHRA and CDR2 YSYEKL come from the germline V gene. The CDR3 is made up of 14 amino acids. CDR3 nucleotide sequence: TGCGCCAGCAGCCCGGGTGGCAGTAACTATGGCTACACCTTC. The encoded protein is CASSPGGSNYGYTF.

This clonotype occurred many times. V is TRBV6-2 or TRBV6-3 and J is TRBJ2-3, with TRBD2 matching 14 bases. V lost 0 bases and J lost 2; bases outside the gene matches: 4. The CDR3 extends over 18 amino acids. Germline lookup yields CDR1 MNHEY and CDR2 SVGEGT. CDR3: CASSYSTSGGESTDTQYF. CDR3 bases: TGTGCCAGCAGTTACTCGACTAGCGGGGGGGAATCCACAGATACGCAGTATTTT.

This clonotype was counted many times. V is TRBV4-3 and J is TRBJ2-1; 9 bases agree with TRBD2. This CDR3 is built from 15 residues. Germline assignment: CDR1 LGHNA and CDR2 YSLEER. The V and J ends lost 0 bases and 7 bases, in that order; junction bases with no gene match: 4. CDR3 bases: TGCGCCAGCAGCCAAGACCCCCTAGCGGGGAATGAGCAGTTCTTC. It translates to CASSQDPLAGNEQFF.

In its sample, this clonotype was seen many times. The genes are TRBV6-2 or TRBV6-3 and TRBJ1-5; weak D call: TRBD1 (5 bases). The length of the CDR3 is 12 residues. Trimming removed 11 bases at V and 4 bases at J, with 12 bases between. The germline V gene encodes CDR1 MNHEY and CDR2 SVGEGT. CDR3 protein: CAVQGPNQPQHF. In nucleotides, the CDR3 is TGTGCCGTCCAGGGACCGAATCAGCCCCAGCATTTT.

This clonotype was observed a handful of times. This rearrangement joins TRBV2 to TRBJ1-1; D unclear. This CDR3 has 15 residues. Trimming cost V 5 bases and J 2 bases, with 15 bases left between them. Germline values: CDR1 SNHLY, CDR2 FYNNEI. In DNA, the CDR3 is TGTGCCAGCAGTCTGGAAAGCAGTGGCAACACTGAAGCTTTCTTT. This sequence encodes CASSLESSGNTEAFF.